This T cell receptor (beta chain) was recovered during a study of cytomegalovirus exposure and HLA in healthy donors. CDR1 and CDR2 (germline): SGHTS, YDEGEE. V lost 1 base and J lost 9; bases outside the gene matches: 13. There are 16 residues in the CDR3. PCR involved 60 Vbeta and 13 Jbeta primers. Libraries were prepared by immunoSEQ multiplex PCR; TCRdb keeps only in-frame clonotypes and omits some of them. Among some 140,000 clones listed, around 80% were seen once. The chain is built from TRBV5-8 and TRBJ1-5; 7 bases line up with TRBD1. The sequence was collected from a male donor in good health and CMV-seropositive. The sequencing sample was made of PBMCs. CDR3 amino acids: CASSLSGDSGVLPQHF. As DNA, the CDR3 is TGTGCCAGCAGCTTGTCAGGGGACAGTGGGGTTCTGCCCCAGCATTTT.